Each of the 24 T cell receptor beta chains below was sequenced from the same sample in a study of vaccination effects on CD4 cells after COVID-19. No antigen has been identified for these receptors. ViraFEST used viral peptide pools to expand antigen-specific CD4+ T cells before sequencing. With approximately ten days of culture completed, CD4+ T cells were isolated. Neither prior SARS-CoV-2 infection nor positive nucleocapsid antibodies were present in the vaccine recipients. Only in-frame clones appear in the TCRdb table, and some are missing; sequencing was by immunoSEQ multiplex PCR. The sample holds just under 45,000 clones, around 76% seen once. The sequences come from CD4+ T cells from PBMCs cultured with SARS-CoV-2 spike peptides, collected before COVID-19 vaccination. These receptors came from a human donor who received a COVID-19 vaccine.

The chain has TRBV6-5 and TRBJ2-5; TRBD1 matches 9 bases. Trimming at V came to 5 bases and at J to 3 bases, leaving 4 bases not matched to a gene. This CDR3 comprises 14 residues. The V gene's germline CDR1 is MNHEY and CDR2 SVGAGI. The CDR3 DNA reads TGTGCCAGCAGTCGAGGACAGGGGAAAGAGACCCAGTACTTC. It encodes CASSRGQGKETQYF.

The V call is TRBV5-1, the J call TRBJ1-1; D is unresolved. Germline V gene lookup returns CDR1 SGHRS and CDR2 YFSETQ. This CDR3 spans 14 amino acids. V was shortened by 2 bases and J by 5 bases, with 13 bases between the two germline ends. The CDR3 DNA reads TGCGCCAGCAGCTTAATGGACCTGAGGACTGAAGCTTTCTTT. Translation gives CASSLMDLRTEAFF.

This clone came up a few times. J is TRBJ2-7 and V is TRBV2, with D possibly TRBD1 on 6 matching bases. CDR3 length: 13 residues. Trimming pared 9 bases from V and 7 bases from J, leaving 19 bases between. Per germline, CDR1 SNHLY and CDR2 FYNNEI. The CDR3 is CASSVQGPGEQYV. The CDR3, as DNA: TGTGCCAGTTCAGTACAGGGCCCGGGGGAGCAGTACGTC.

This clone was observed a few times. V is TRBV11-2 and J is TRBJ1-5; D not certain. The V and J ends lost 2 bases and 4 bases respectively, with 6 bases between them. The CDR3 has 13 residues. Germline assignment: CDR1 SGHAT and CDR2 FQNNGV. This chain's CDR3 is CASSLTPNQPQHF. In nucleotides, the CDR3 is TGTGCCAGCAGCTTAACACCAAATCAGCCCCAGCATTTT.

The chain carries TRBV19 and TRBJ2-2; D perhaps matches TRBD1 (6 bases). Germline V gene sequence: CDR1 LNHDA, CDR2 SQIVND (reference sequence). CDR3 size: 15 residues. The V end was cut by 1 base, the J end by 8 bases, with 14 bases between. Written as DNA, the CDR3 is TGTGCCAGTAGTATAGGGACAGTCGTAGGAGGGGAGCTGTTTTTT. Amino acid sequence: CASSIGTVVGGELFF. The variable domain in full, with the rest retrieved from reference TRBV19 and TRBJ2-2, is DGGITQSPKYLFRKEGQNVTLSCEQNLNHDAMYWYRQDPGQGLRLIYYSQIVNDFQKGDIAEGYSVSREKKESFPLTVTSAQKNPTAFYLCASSIGTVVGGELFFGEGSRLTVL.

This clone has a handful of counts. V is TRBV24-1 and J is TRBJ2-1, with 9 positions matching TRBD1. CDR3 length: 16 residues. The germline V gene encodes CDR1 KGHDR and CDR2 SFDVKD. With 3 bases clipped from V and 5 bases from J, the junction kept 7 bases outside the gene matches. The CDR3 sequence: CATSDPGQGGNNEQFF. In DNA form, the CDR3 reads TGTGCCACCAGTGATCCGGGACAGGGCGGGAACAATGAGCAGTTCTTC.

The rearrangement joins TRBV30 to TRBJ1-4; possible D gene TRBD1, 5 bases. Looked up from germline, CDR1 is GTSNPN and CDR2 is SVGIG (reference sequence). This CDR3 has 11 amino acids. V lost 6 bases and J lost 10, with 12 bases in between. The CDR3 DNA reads TGTGCCTGCCTCCTGAGGGGAAAACTGTTTTTT. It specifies CACLLRGKLFF.

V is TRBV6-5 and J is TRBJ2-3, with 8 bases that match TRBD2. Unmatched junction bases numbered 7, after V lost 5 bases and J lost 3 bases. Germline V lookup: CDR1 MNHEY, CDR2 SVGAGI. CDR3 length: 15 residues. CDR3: CASSRGGALTDTQYF. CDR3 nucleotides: TGTGCCAGCAGTCGGGGGGGGGCGTTAACAGATACGCAGTATTTT.

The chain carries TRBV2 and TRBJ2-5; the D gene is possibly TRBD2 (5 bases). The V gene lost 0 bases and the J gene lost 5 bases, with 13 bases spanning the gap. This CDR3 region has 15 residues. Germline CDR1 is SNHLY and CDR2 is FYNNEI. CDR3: CASSEARSGSETQYF. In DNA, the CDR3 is TGTGCCAGCAGTGAAGCCCGATCGGGGTCGGAGACCCAGTACTTC.

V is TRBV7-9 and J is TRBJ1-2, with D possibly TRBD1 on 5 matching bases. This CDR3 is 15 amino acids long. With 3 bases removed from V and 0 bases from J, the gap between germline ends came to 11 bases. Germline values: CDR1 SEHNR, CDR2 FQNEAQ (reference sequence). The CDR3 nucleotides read TGTGCCAGCAGCTTGGGACCCGCTTCTAACTATGGCTACACCTTC. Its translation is CASSLGPASNYGYTF.

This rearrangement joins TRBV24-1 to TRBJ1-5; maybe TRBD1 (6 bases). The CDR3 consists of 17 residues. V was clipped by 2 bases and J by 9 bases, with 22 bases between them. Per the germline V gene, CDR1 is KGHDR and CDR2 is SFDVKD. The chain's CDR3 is CATSDSARTALGGPQHF. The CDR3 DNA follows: TGTGCCACCAGTGATTCAGCGCGGACAGCTCTCGGAGGGCCCCAGCATTTT.

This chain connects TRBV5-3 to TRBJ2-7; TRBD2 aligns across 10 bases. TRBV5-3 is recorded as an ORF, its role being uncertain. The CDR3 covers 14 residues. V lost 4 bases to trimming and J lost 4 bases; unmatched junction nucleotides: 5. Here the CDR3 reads CARSRKGLAYEQYV. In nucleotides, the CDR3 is TGTGCCAGAAGCCGTAAGGGACTAGCGTACGAGCAGTACGTC.

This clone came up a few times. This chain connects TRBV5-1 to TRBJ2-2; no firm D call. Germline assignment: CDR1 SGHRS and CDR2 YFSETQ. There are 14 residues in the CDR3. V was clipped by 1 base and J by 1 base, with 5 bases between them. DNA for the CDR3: TGCGCCAGCAGCTTGCGGCAGAACACCGGGGAGCTGTTTTTT. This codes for CASSLRQNTGELFF.

CDR3 loop: CASSLAAQYYGYTF. The CDR3 nucleotides are TGCGCCAGCAGCTTGGCCGCACAGTACTATGGCTACACCTTC. J is TRBJ1-2 and V is TRBV5-1; no definite D call. Germline lookup yields CDR1 SGHRS and CDR2 YFSETQ. The V end was cut by 0 bases, the J end by 3 bases, with 9 bases between. This CDR3 has 14 amino acids.

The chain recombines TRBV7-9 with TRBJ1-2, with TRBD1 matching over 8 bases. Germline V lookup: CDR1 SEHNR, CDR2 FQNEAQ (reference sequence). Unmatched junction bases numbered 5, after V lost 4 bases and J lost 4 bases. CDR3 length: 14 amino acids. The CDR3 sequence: CASSYGTGLYGYTF. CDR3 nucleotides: TGTGCCAGCAGCTACGGGACAGGCCTCTATGGCTACACCTTC.

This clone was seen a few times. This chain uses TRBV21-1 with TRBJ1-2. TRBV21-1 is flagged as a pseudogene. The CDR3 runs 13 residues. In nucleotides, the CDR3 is TGTGCCAGCAGCAAAGCCCCGGGCTGGGGCTACACCTTC. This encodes CASSKAPGWGYTF.

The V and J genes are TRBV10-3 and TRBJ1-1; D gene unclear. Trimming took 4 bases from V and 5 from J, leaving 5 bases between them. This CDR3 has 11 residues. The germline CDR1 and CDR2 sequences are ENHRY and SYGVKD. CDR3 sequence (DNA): TGTGCCATCAGTGGCAGTACTGAAGCTTTCTTT. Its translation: CAISGSTEAFF.

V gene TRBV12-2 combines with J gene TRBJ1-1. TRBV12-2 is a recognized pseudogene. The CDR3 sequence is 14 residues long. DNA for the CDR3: TGTGCAAGTCGCTTCGGGCTGGGAGTTAGTGAAGCTTTCTTT. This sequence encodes CASRFGLGVSEAFF.

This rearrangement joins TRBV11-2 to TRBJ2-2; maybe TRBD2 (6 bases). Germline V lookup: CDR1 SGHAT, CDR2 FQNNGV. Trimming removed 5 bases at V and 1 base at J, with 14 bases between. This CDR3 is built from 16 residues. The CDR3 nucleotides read TGTGCCAGCAGCCTGACCATCGGGGGGAACACCGGGGAGCTGTTTTTT. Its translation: CASSLTIGGNTGELFF.

CDR3: CASSGVVGRSAYGYTF. The CDR3 nucleotides are TGTGCCAGCAGTGGCGTCGTGGGGCGTTCGGCCTATGGCTACACCTTC. The chain recombines TRBV6-1 with TRBJ1-2; D might be TRBD1 (5 bases). Germline V gene sequence: CDR1 MNHNS, CDR2 SASEGT. Trimming took off 4 bases at V and 4 bases at J, with 19 bases between the two ends. This CDR3 comprises 16 residues.

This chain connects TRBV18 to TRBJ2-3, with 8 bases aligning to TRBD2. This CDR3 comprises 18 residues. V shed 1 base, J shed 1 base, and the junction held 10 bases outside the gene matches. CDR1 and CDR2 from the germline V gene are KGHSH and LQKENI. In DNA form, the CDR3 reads TGTGCCAGCTCACCACTTGTGGCGGGGGGATCGGGCACAGATACGCAGTATTTT. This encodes CASSPLVAGGSGTDTQYF.

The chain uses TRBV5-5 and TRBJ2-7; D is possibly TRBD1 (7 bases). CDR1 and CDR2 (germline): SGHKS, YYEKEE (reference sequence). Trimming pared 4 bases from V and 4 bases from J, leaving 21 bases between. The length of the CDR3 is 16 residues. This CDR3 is CASSPRRDRLSYEQYV. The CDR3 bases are TGTGCCAGCAGCCCTAGGAGGGACAGACTAAGTTACGAGCAGTACGTC.

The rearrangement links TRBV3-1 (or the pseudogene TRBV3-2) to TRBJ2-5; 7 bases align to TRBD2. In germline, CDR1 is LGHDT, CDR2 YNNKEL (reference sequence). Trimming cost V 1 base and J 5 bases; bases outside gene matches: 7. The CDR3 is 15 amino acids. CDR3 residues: CASSQGGRAAETQYF. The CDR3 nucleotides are TGTGCCAGCAGCCAAGGGGGGAGGGCCGCGGAGACCCAGTACTTC.

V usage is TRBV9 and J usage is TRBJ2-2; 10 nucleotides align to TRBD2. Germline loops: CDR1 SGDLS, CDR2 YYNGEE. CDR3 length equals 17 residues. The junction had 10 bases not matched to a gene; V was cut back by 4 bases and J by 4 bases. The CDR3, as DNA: TGTGCCAGCAGCCTTCAAGCGGGGGGGCTTGGCACCGGGGAGCTGTTTTTT. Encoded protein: CASSLQAGGLGTGELFF. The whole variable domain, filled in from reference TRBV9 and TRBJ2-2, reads DSGVTQTPKHLITATGQRVTLRCSPRSGDLSVYWYQQSLDQGLQFLIQYYNGEERAKGNILERFSAQQFPDLHSELNLSSLELGDSALYFCASSLQAGGLGTGELFFGEGSRLTVL.